Listed below are T cell receptor beta chains from one sample, sequenced in a study of Ad26.COV2.S vaccination and SARS-CoV-2 variants. Generated by immunoSEQ multiplex PCR, the TCRdb table keeps only in-frame clones and is missing some. Here the sample spans 300,000 to 400,000 clones, roughly 91% being singletons. The sample here was peripheral blood, taken in a trial of Ad26.COV2.S vaccine versus placebo. The receptors were sampled from a person aged 18-60 years who received the Ad26.COV2.S COVID-19 vaccine or a placebo. The CDR3 runs from the conserved cysteine through the conserved F or W. Fields, in order: clone size, D gene, V gene, J gene, CDR3 protein, CDR3 DNA. A D gene is named only where the DNA matches it firmly. Expanded clones are given a class, and other clones once, few, many or no size at all.

clone size: .; D gene: TRBD1; V gene: TRBV24-1; J gene: TRBJ1-1; CDR3 protein: CATSDLPQGGDNIMNTEAFF; CDR3 DNA: TGTGCCACCAGTGATTTGCCCCAGGGGGGTGACAACATTATGAACACTGAAGCTTTCTTT
clone size: .; D gene: TRBD1; V gene: TRBV10-3; J gene: TRBJ2-2; CDR3 protein: CAISAGGPNTGELFF; CDR3 DNA: TGTGCCATCAGTGCAGGGGGACCGAACACCGGGGAGCTGTTTTTT
clone size: .; D gene: .; V gene: TRBV15; J gene: TRBJ2-1; CDR3 protein: CATSKEWGSEQFF; CDR3 DNA: TGTGCCACCAGCAAAGAATGGGGTAGTGAGCAGTTCTTC
clone size: .; D gene: TRBD1; V gene: TRBV13; J gene: TRBJ1-3; CDR3 protein: CASSPYRGLASGNTIYF; CDR3 DNA: TGTGCCAGCAGCCCTTACAGGGGACTCGCCTCTGGAAACACCATATATTTT
clone size: once; D gene: .; V gene: TRBV6-5; J gene: TRBJ1-1; CDR3 protein: CASSYVGTEAFF; CDR3 DNA: TGTGCCAGCAGTTACGTAGGGACTGAAGCTTTCTTT
clone size: once; D gene: TRBD2; V gene: TRBV4-2; J gene: TRBJ2-5; CDR3 protein: CASSQASGQETQYF; CDR3 DNA: TGTGCCAGCAGCCAAGCTAGCGGCCAAGAGACCCAGTACTTC
clone size: .; D gene: .; V gene: TRBV9; J gene: TRBJ1-5; CDR3 protein: CASSLTDSNQPQHF; CDR3 DNA: TGTGCCAGCAGCCTCACAGATAGCAATCAGCCCCAGCATTTT
clone size: .; D gene: .; V gene: TRBV13; J gene: TRBJ2-5; CDR3 protein: CASSPGRWGQETQYF; CDR3 DNA: TGTGCCAGCAGCCCCGGCAGATGGGGCCAAGAGACCCAGTACTTC
clone size: .; D gene: TRBD1; V gene: TRBV30; J gene: TRBJ2-5; CDR3 protein: CALRRTGQETQYF; CDR3 DNA: TGTGCCTTACGTAGGACAGGCCAAGAGACCCAGTACTTC
clone size: .; D gene: .; V gene: TRBV9; J gene: TRBJ2-7; CDR3 protein: CARSYEQYF; CDR3 DNA: TGTGCCAGGAGTTACGAGCAGTACTTC
clone size: .; D gene: TRBD1; V gene: TRBV11-1; J gene: TRBJ1-4; CDR3 protein: CASSPRGRSEKLFF; CDR3 DNA: TGTGCCAGCAGCCCAAGGGGGCGAAGTGAAAAACTGTTTTTT
clone size: .; D gene: TRBD1; V gene: TRBV6-5; J gene: TRBJ1-5; CDR3 protein: CATRTGQGYQPQHF; CDR3 DNA: TGTGCCACCCGCACGGGACAGGGGTATCAGCCCCAGCATTTT
clone size: .; D gene: .; V gene: TRBV7-9; J gene: TRBJ1-1; CDR3 protein: CASSLASGLNTEAFF; CDR3 DNA: TGTGCCAGCAGCTTAGCGTCAGGATTGAACACTGAAGCTTTCTTT
clone size: once; D gene: .; V gene: TRBV10-3; J gene: TRBJ1-1; CDR3 protein: CAISESWGDEAFF; CDR3 DNA: TGTGCCATCAGTGAGTCGTGGGGGGACGAAGCTTTCTTT
clone size: .; D gene: .; V gene: TRBV5-8; J gene: TRBJ1-6; CDR3 protein: CASSLVYNSPLHF; CDR3 DNA: TGTGCCAGCAGCTTGGTCTATAATTCACCCCTCCACTTT
clone size: .; D gene: .; V gene: TRBV6-5; J gene: TRBJ1-2; CDR3 protein: CASSYSNIPDGYTF; CDR3 DNA: TGTGCCAGCAGTTACTCGAATATTCCAGATGGCTACACCTTC
clone size: .; D gene: TRBD1; V gene: TRBV7-6; J gene: TRBJ1-3; CDR3 protein: CASSLGTGASGNTIYF; CDR3 DNA: TGTGCCAGCAGCTTAGGGACAGGGGCCTCTGGAAACACCATATATTTT
clone size: .; D gene: .; V gene: TRBV4-1; J gene: TRBJ2-3; CDR3 protein: CASSPRTASTDTQYF; CDR3 DNA: TGCGCCAGCAGCCCCCGGACAGCTAGCACAGATACGCAGTATTTT
clone size: .; D gene: TRBD2; V gene: TRBV15; J gene: TRBJ2-3; CDR3 protein: CATSRDLPLAGGFTDTQYF; CDR3 DNA: TGTGCCACCAGCAGAGATCTTCCGCTAGCGGGGGGTTTCACAGATACGCAGTATTTT
clone size: .; D gene: .; V gene: TRBV7-3; J gene: TRBJ1-1; CDR3 protein: CASSLTPARRNTEAFF; CDR3 DNA: TGTGCCAGCAGCTTAACGCCGGCCAGGAGAAACACTGAAGCTTTCTTT
clone size: .; D gene: .; V gene: TRBV27; J gene: TRBJ1-1; CDR3 protein: CASSLRGNTEAFF; CDR3 DNA: TGTGCCAGCAGTTTAAGGGGGAACACTGAAGCTTTCTTT
clone size: .; D gene: TRBD1; V gene: TRBV10-3; J gene: TRBJ2-2; CDR3 protein: CATNDRVNTGELFF; CDR3 DNA: TGTGCCACCAATGACAGGGTGAACACCGGGGAGCTGTTTTTT
clone size: .; D gene: .; V gene: TRBV27; J gene: TRBJ2-2; CDR3 protein: CASSLSRGGELFF; CDR3 DNA: TGTGCCAGCAGTTTGTCCCGCGGCGGGGAGCTGTTTTTT
clone size: .; D gene: .; V gene: TRBV12-5; J gene: TRBJ2-6; CDR3 protein: CASGNTSSGANVLTF; CDR3 DNA: TGTGCTAGTGGTAATACCTCCTCTGGGGCCAACGTCCTGACTTTC
clone size: .; D gene: .; V gene: TRBV15; J gene: TRBJ1-6; CDR3 protein: CATARGTDSSYNSPLHF; CDR3 DNA: TGTGCCACAGCCAGAGGGACCGATTCCTCCTATAATTCACCCCTCCACTTT
clone size: few; D gene: TRBD1; V gene: TRBV6-4; J gene: TRBJ1-6; CDR3 protein: CASSDDRDSPLHF; CDR3 DNA: TGTGCCAGCAGTGACGACAGGGATTCACCCCTCCACTTT
clone size: .; D gene: TRBD1; V gene: TRBV5-1; J gene: TRBJ1-2; CDR3 protein: CASGNRTGQGYGYTF; CDR3 DNA: TGCGCCAGCGGAAACCGGACAGGGCAGGGCTATGGCTACACCTTC
clone size: .; D gene: .; V gene: TRBV7-9; J gene: TRBJ1-4; CDR3 protein: CASSLTVSRGEKLFF; CDR3 DNA: TGTGCCAGCAGCCTTACAGTGTCCCGGGGGGAAAAACTGTTTTTT
clone size: .; D gene: TRBD1; V gene: TRBV5-1; J gene: TRBJ2-7; CDR3 protein: CASSLPRDRGIKPSYEQYF; CDR3 DNA: TGCGCCAGCAGCTTGCCCCGGGACAGGGGGATCAAGCCCTCCTACGAGCAGTACTTC
clone size: .; D gene: .; V gene: TRBV7-2; J gene: TRBJ2-3; CDR3 protein: CASSLVGGADTQYF; CDR3 DNA: TGTGCCAGCAGCTTAGTGGGGGGAGCAGATACGCAGTATTTT
clone size: .; D gene: .; V gene: TRBV6-5; J gene: TRBJ1-2; CDR3 protein: CASSYSGRDGYTF; CDR3 DNA: TGTGCCAGCAGTTATTCCGGGAGGGATGGCTACACCTTC
clone size: .; D gene: TRBD1; V gene: TRBV6-5; J gene: TRBJ1-1; CDR3 protein: CASSYGTDPTEAFF; CDR3 DNA: TGTGCCAGCAGTTATGGGACAGATCCAACTGAAGCTTTCTTT
clone size: once; D gene: .; V gene: TRBV7-2; J gene: TRBJ2-1; CDR3 protein: CASSPEGLAGSSEQFF; CDR3 DNA: TGTGCCAGCAGCCCCGAGGGCCTAGCCGGGTCTAGTGAGCAGTTCTTC
clone size: .; D gene: .; V gene: TRBV5-6; J gene: TRBJ2-1; CDR3 protein: CASSRSRNEQFF; CDR3 DNA: TGTGCCAGCAGCCGATCCAGGAATGAGCAGTTCTTC
clone size: .; D gene: TRBD1; V gene: TRBV6-6; J gene: TRBJ1-1; CDR3 protein: CASSRDRSNTEAFF; CDR3 DNA: TGTGCCAGCAGTCGGGACAGATCGAACACTGAAGCTTTCTTT
clone size: .; D gene: .; V gene: TRBV7-9; J gene: TRBJ2-3; CDR3 protein: CAVGGSWDTQYF; CDR3 DNA: TGTGCAGTCGGAGGGTCCTGGGATACGCAGTATTTT
clone size: .; D gene: TRBD1; V gene: TRBV19; J gene: TRBJ1-3; CDR3 protein: CASSSPGQSRDTIYF; CDR3 DNA: TGTGCCAGTAGTTCTCCGGGACAGTCGAGGGACACCATATATTTT
clone size: few; D gene: TRBD1; V gene: TRBV10-3; J gene: TRBJ1-5; CDR3 protein: CAMGQDSNQPQHF; CDR3 DNA: TGTGCCATGGGACAGGATAGCAATCAGCCCCAGCATTTT
clone size: .; D gene: .; V gene: TRBV7-6; J gene: TRBJ2-7; CDR3 protein: CASSSDSFSSYEQYF; CDR3 DNA: TGTGCCAGCAGTTCCGACAGCTTTTCCTCCTACGAGCAGTACTTC
clone size: .; D gene: TRBD1; V gene: TRBV29-1; J gene: TRBJ2-5; CDR3 protein: CSVEGYRGRETQYF; CDR3 DNA: TGCAGCGTTGAAGGGTACAGGGGAAGGGAGACCCAGTACTTC
clone size: .; D gene: .; V gene: TRBV30; J gene: TRBJ1-2; CDR3 protein: CAWRTKGFYGYTF; CDR3 DNA: TGTGCCTGGAGAACTAAAGGGTTCTATGGCTACACCTTC
clone size: .; D gene: .; V gene: TRBV15; J gene: TRBJ2-7; CDR3 protein: CATSREPKTYEQYF; CDR3 DNA: TGTGCCACCAGCAGAGAACCCAAAACCTACGAGCAGTACTTC
clone size: few; D gene: TRBD1; V gene: TRBV10-3; J gene: TRBJ1-1; CDR3 protein: CAIGQGNTEAFF; CDR3 DNA: TGTGCCATCGGACAGGGGAACACTGAAGCTTTCTTT
clone size: .; D gene: .; V gene: TRBV7-2; J gene: TRBJ2-7; CDR3 protein: CASSSTGFEQYF; CDR3 DNA: TGTGCCAGCAGCTCGACAGGTTTCGAGCAGTACTTC
clone size: .; D gene: .; V gene: TRBV30; J gene: TRBJ1-5; CDR3 protein: CAWSPGGNYQPQHF; CDR3 DNA: TGTGCCTGGAGTCCGGGGGGGAATTATCAGCCCCAGCATTTT
clone size: .; D gene: .; V gene: TRBV10-3; J gene: TRBJ2-7; CDR3 protein: CAISESTRQFEQYF; CDR3 DNA: TGTGCCATCAGTGAGTCGACTCGGCAGTTCGAGCAGTACTTC